The 7 T cell receptor beta chains below come from one sample, sequenced in a study of read filtering for tumor transcriptome and immune sequencing. Molecular barcoded adaptors covering alpha/delta and beta/gamma chains were used on around 370 ng RNA. TCRdb itself ran the reads through MiXCR, one entry per CDR3 protein. The sample yields fewer than 150,000 distinct CDR3 sequences, about an eighth seen once. The sample was a population of CD138-negative cells sorted from bone marrow. The receptors here all came from a donor over 35 with multiple myeloma.

This clonotype was picked up many times. V usage is TRBV7-2 and J usage is TRBJ1-1; a possible D gene is TRBD1 (5 bases). The CDR3 spans 18 residues. V was trimmed by 5 bases and J by 4 bases, leaving 26 bases between them. Germline V lookup: CDR1 SGHTA, CDR2 FQGNSA. The CDR3 DNA reads as TGTGCCAGCAGCGGCAACCAACCAGGAGTGCGGGGGGGCACTGAAGCTTTCTTT. Its translation: CASSGNQPGVRGGTEAFF.

In its sample, this clonotype was seen many times. This sequence joins TRBV6-5 and TRBJ1-5, with no clear D. V lost 2 bases and J lost 6, with 8 bases in between. The CDR3 length is 13 residues. In germline, CDR1 is MNHEY, CDR2 SVGAGI. DNA of the CDR3: TGTGCCAGCAGTTACGATGGGTTTCAGCCCCAGCATTTT. Its translation: CASSYDGFQPQHF.

This clonotype occurred many times. This rearrangement joins TRBV5-5 to TRBJ2-2, with D uncertain. The CDR3 runs to 13 residues. The germline CDR1 and CDR2 sequences are SGHKS and YYEKEE (reference sequence). V lost 5 bases, J lost 2 bases, and 7 bases lay in between. The CDR3, as DNA: TGTGCCAGCAGGAGACTCAACACCGGGGAGCTGTTTTTT. Amino acid sequence: CASRRLNTGELFF.

Only a few counts were recorded for this clonotype. With a much larger clone just one base away, this may be a read error. The chain carries TRBV4-1 and TRBJ1-6; a weak D match, TRBD1 (5 bases). This CDR3 is built from 14 residues. Germline CDR1 reads MGHRA; CDR2 reads YSYEKL. The V end lost 4 bases, the J end lost 19 bases, and 23 bases lay between the germline ends. As DNA, the CDR3 is TGCGCCAGCAGCCCAGGGCCCCAAGGCCGAAGTTTACACTTT. It yields the protein CASSPGPQGRSLHF.

Ten or more counts support this clonotype. The V gene is TRBV5-1, the J gene TRBJ2-7; unclear D gene. Germline CDR1 reads SGHRS; CDR2 reads YFSETQ. The CDR3 consists of 13 residues. Trimming took 3 bases from V and 5 from J, leaving 12 bases between them. CDR3 loop: CASSWVLRDEQYF. Written as DNA, the CDR3 is TGCGCCAGCAGCTGGGTGCTTAGAGACGAGCAGTACTTC.

This clonotype has ten or more counts. This sequence joins TRBV6-2 or TRBV6-3 and TRBJ1-1; D ambiguous. V was pared by 6 bases and J by 4 bases, with 12 bases between. Germline CDR1 MNHEY, CDR2 SVGEGT. The CDR3 has 13 residues. The CDR3 nucleotides are TGTGCCAGCAGCCCACTGTTTTTCACTGAAGCTTTCTTT. This codes for CASSPLFFTEAFF.

This clonotype was recorded many times. DNA for the CDR3: TGTGCCAGCAGCCAAAATACAGTCTACTCCTACAATGAGCAGTTCTTC. Translating gives CASSQNTVYSYNEQFF. This chain connects TRBV6-1 to TRBJ2-1; D gene ambiguous. Germline V lookup: CDR1 MNHNS, CDR2 SASEGT. There are 16 residues in the CDR3. Trimming left V 6 bases short and J 0 bases short, with 15 bases between.